The clone carrying this T cell receptor (beta chain) has a count of ten or more. The record originates from a study of T cells in Graves' hyperthyroidism and ophthalmopathy. Authors of the study amplified TCR beta CDR3 regions from RNA transcripts. TCR CDR3 underwent first-round RT-PCR with the HTBI primer set. TCRdb re-called the multiplex PCR reads through MiXCR, storing one row per CDR3 protein. The sample yields fewer than 250,000 distinct CDR3 sequences, around 15% seen once. There are 13 residues in the CDR3. Trimming took 1 base from V and 6 from J, leaving 10 bases between them. The source material was blood. The rearrangement joins TRBV12-3 or TRBV12-4 to TRBJ2-7; weak D call: TRBD2 (6 bases). The TCR was taken from a woman under 30 with Graves' ophthalmopathy. The CDR3 sequence is CASSLGGLGEQYF. In nucleotides, the CDR3 is TGTGCCAGCAGTTTAGGGGGACTCGGCGAGCAGTACTTC.